A selection of T cell receptor beta chains follows, all from one sample in a study of blood T cell repertoires in COVID-19. Repertoires were generated with immunoSEQ multiplex PCR, while TCRdb's copy carries only in-frame clones and drops some. The sample yields 65,000 or so clones, 76% seen once. Sequenced input: peripheral blood. The receptors stem from a woman aged 45-65 years with active or convalescent COVID-19. The CDR3 runs from the conserved cysteine through the conserved F or W. A D gene is named only where the DNA matches it firmly. Rows may omit the clone size; those that give it use once, few, many or a size class.

>TRBD1|NA|TRBJ2-3|TRBV7-3
CASSPDRGFTDTQYF
TGTGCCAGTTCCCCTGACAGGGGCTTCACAGATACGCAGTATTTT
>NA|NA|TRBJ2-2|TRBV15
CATSVRQGGTGELFF
TGTGCCACCAGCGTACGACAGGGAGGCACCGGGGAGCTGTTTTTT
>NA|NA|TRBJ2-7|TRBV2
CASSEEGYEQYF
TGTGCCAGCAGTGAAGAGGGGTACGAGCAGTACTTC
>NA|NA|TRBJ2-7|TRBV9
CASSSQTGFEQYF
TGTGCCAGCAGCTCACAGACAGGTTTCGAGCAGTACTTC
>NA|NA|TRBJ2-1|TRBV11-2
CASSSYRGRGGEQFF
TGTGCCAGCAGCTCCTACAGGGGGCGCGGGGGGGAGCAGTTCTTC
>NA|NA|TRBJ2-7|TRBV4-3
CASSQDPGSYEQYF
TGCGCCAGCAGCCAAGATCCGGGTTCCTACGAGCAGTACTTC
>NA|NA|TRBJ1-2|TRBV4-3
CASSRRGWEGYTF
TGCGCCAGCAGCCGCAGGGGTTGGGAGGGCTACACCTTC
>NA|NA|TRBJ2-1|TRBV5-1
CASPFRSGASSYNEQFF
TGCGCCAGCCCCTTTCGAAGTGGAGCAAGCTCCTACAATGAGCAGTTCTTC
>TRBD2|NA|TRBJ2-1|TRBV10-3
CAISGYRQGGRANEQFF
TGTGCCATCAGTGGATACCGACAGGGCGGGAGGGCCAATGAGCAGTTCTTC
>TRBD2|many|TRBJ2-1|TRBV19
CASSIAGGPFGEQFF
TGTGCCAGTAGTATAGCGGGAGGCCCGTTCGGTGAGCAGTTCTTC
>NA|once|TRBJ1-3|TRBV7-2
CASSSSTGFGGNTIYF
TGTGCCAGCAGCTCCTCGACAGGATTCGGTGGAAACACCATATATTTT
>NA|NA|TRBJ1-1|TRBV6-4
CASKREMNTEAFF
TGTGCCAGCAAGAGAGAAATGAACACTGAAGCTTTCTTT
>TRBD2|NA|TRBJ2-1|TRBV28
CASSTGTSGMVYNEQFF
TGTGCCAGCAGTACCGGGACTAGCGGGATGGTCTACAATGAGCAGTTCTTC
>NA|NA|TRBJ2-1|TRBV5-1
CASSETGLVSYNEQFF
TGCGCCAGCAGCGAGACAGGTCTCGTCTCCTACAATGAGCAGTTCTTC
>TRBD1|NA|TRBJ1-4|TRBV20-1
CSASFRQGTEKLFF
TGCAGTGCTAGTTTCCGACAGGGTACTGAAAAACTGTTTTTT
>TRBD2|NA|TRBJ2-1|TRBV3-1/TRBV3-2
CASSQDMTSGRREQFF
TGTGCCAGCAGCCAAGATATGACTAGCGGGAGACGGGAGCAGTTCTTC
>NA|NA|TRBJ1-6|TRBV27
CASRPNSGTPGGGPLHF
TGTGCCAGCAGACCCAACTCCGGGACACCGGGGGGCGGTCCCCTCCACTTT
>TRBD1|NA|TRBJ1-2|TRBV9
CASSVNPGQGEGYTF
TGTGCCAGCAGCGTAAACCCAGGACAGGGGGAAGGCTACACCTTC
>TRBD1|many|TRBJ1-2|TRBV13
CASSRGTGGFNYGYTF
TGTGCCAGCAGCCGTGGGACAGGGGGCTTTAACTATGGCTACACCTTC
>NA|NA|TRBJ2-7|TRBV10-3
CAISEGAGAYEQYF
TGTGCCATCAGTGAGGGGGCAGGGGCCTACGAGCAGTACTTC
>TRBD1|NA|TRBJ1-5|TRBV6-5
CASSKDRAQPQHF
TGTGCCAGCAGCAAAGACAGGGCTCAGCCCCAGCATTTT
>TRBD1|NA|TRBJ1-5|TRBV6-4
CASIGTGVNQPQHF
TGTGCCAGCATCGGGACAGGGGTCAATCAGCCCCAGCATTTT
>NA|NA|TRBJ1-3|TRBV5-4
CASSRGGVRSGNTIYF
TGTGCCAGCAGCCGAGGAGGGGTACGCTCTGGAAACACCATATATTTT
>NA|NA|TRBJ2-3|TRBV6-5
CASRPPGQTDTQYF
TGTGCCAGCAGACCCCCCGGACAGACAGATACGCAGTATTTT
>NA|NA|TRBJ2-7|TRBV18
CASSPGQGGGQYF
TGTGCCAGCTCACCCGGACAGGGAGGGGGGCAGTACTTC
>TRBD1|few|TRBJ1-2|TRBV15
CATSREGASYGYTF
TGTGCCACCAGCAGGGAGGGGGCAAGCTATGGCTACACCTTC
>NA|NA|TRBJ1-4|TRBV30
CAWSSLLEKLFF
TGTGCCTGGAGCTCTTTACTTGAAAAACTGTTTTTT
>NA|NA|TRBJ2-1|TRBV15
CATSREVTDEQFF
TGTGCCACCAGCAGAGAGGTTACTGATGAGCAGTTCTTC
>NA|NA|TRBJ2-1|TRBV7-8
CASSLGTPNEQFF
TGTGCCAGCAGCCTCGGGACTCCCAATGAGCAGTTCTTC
>NA|NA|TRBJ2-7|TRBV2
CASKRSSYEQYF
TGTGCCAGCAAACGGTCCTCCTACGAGCAGTACTTC
>TRBD2|NA|TRBJ2-1|TRBV10-3
CATFKAPGLSNEQFF
TGTGCCACGTTCAAGGCCCCGGGACTATCAAATGAGCAGTTCTTC
>TRBD2|once|TRBJ2-7|TRBV18
CASSMTSGSEYEQYF
TGTGCCAGCTCTATGACTAGCGGGAGTGAGTACGAGCAGTACTTC
>NA|NA|TRBJ2-2|TRBV5-4
CASSRLWQGGTGELFF
TGTGCCAGCAGTCGCTTGTGGCAGGGTGGCACCGGGGAGCTGTTTTTT
>NA|NA|TRBJ1-1|TRBV6-5
CASSLRGTEAFF
TGTGCCAGCAGTTTACGGGGCACTGAAGCTTTCTTT
>TRBD1|NA|TRBJ1-5|TRBV30
CAWSGTGGLGQPQHF
TGTGCCTGGAGCGGAACAGGGGGCTTGGGTCAGCCCCAGCATTTT
>NA|NA|TRBJ2-5|TRBV20-1
CSAQYQETQYF
TGCAGTGCCCAATACCAAGAGACCCAGTACTTC
>NA|NA|TRBJ2-3|TRBV7-2
CASSFAPGRRRVGTDTQYF
TGTGCCAGCAGCTTTGCTCCGGGTCGTCGGAGGGTGGGCACAGATACGCAGTATTTT
>TRBD1|NA|TRBJ1-1|TRBV5-1
CASSLPGGNTEAFF
TGCGCCAGCAGCTTGCCAGGGGGGAACACTGAAGCTTTCTTT
>TRBD1|NA|TRBJ2-3|TRBV2
CASSEQGVGDTQYF
TGTGCCAGCAGTGAACAGGGGGTGGGGGATACGCAGTATTTT
>TRBD1|NA|TRBJ1-1|TRBV10-3
CAISLTGEGTEAFF
TGTGCCATCAGTTTGACAGGGGAAGGCACTGAAGCTTTCTTT
>NA|NA|TRBJ2-3|TRBV5-5
CASSLKGGTDTQYF
TGTGCCAGCAGCTTGAAAGGCGGGACAGATACGCAGTATTTT
>TRBD1|NA|TRBJ1-5|TRBV3-1/TRBV3-2
CASSQDVGTGYQPQHF
TGTGCCAGCAGCCAAGACGTGGGGACAGGCTATCAGCCCCAGCATTTT
>TRBD2|NA|TRBJ2-2|TRBV3-1/TRBV3-2
CASSRTSGTGELFF
TGTGCCAGCAGCCGTACTAGCGGCACCGGGGAGCTGTTTTTT
>TRBD2|NA|TRBJ2-7|TRBV7-2
CASSPGPSGIYYEQYF
TGTGCCAGCAGTCCAGGCCCTAGCGGGATTTACTACGAGCAGTACTTC
>TRBD1|NA|TRBJ2-7|TRBV18
CASSRDSPYEQYF
TGTGCCAGCTCACGGGACAGCCCCTACGAGCAGTACTTC
>NA|NA|TRBJ2-7|TRBV6-5
CASSYSGQRYEQYF
TGTGCCAGCAGTTACTCAGGACAGAGATACGAGCAGTACTTC
>TRBD2|NA|TRBJ2-7|TRBV7-2
CASSLGGSDTEQYF
TGTGCCAGCAGCTTAGGCGGGAGTGATACCGAGCAGTACTTC
>TRBD1|once|TRBJ1-5|TRBV12-3/TRBV12-4
CASRQTGEQPQHF
TGTGCCAGCAGGCAGACAGGGGAACAGCCCCAGCATTTT
>NA|few|TRBJ2-1|TRBV13
CASSLGPDNEQFF
TGTGCCAGCAGCTTAGGTCCAGACAATGAGCAGTTCTTC
>NA|NA|TRBJ2-7|TRBV6-2/TRBV6-3
CASSRSSAPGSEQYF
TGTGCCAGCAGTCGATCTAGCGCCCCGGGAAGCGAGCAGTACTTC
>NA|NA|TRBJ2-5|TRBV12-5
CASAQNRGGYQETQYF
TGTGCTAGTGCCCAAAATAGAGGGGGTTACCAAGAGACCCAGTACTTC
>NA|NA|TRBJ2-1|TRBV5-1
CASSLRQAYNEQFF
TGCGCCAGCAGCCTGCGACAGGCGTACAATGAGCAGTTCTTC
>NA|NA|TRBJ2-6|TRBV7-8
CASTPGLYFSGANVLTF
TGTGCCAGCACGCCGGGACTGTATTTCTCTGGGGCCAACGTCCTGACTTTC
>TRBD2|few|TRBJ2-1|TRBV5-1
CASSSLADTYNEQFF
TGCGCCAGCAGTTCACTAGCGGACACCTACAATGAGCAGTTCTTC
>NA|NA|TRBJ2-7|TRBV5-4
CASSLAQSGEQYF
TGTGCCAGCAGCTTGGCGCAAAGCGGCGAGCAGTACTTC
>NA|few|TRBJ2-7|TRBV3-1/TRBV3-2
CASSQDRLWPSYEQYF
TGTGCCAGCAGCCAAGACCGACTCTGGCCGTCCTACGAGCAGTACTTC
>NA|NA|TRBJ2-7|TRBV29-1
CSIRSGSLQYF
TGCAGCATCCGTTCCGGGAGCTTACAGTACTTC
>NA|NA|TRBJ2-5|TRBV6-5
CASSYIGGRQETQYF
TGTGCCAGCAGTTACATTGGGGGGAGGCAAGAGACCCAGTACTTC
>TRBD1|NA|TRBJ1-5|TRBV6-1
CASSERGGQGGQPQHF
TGTGCCAGCAGTGAAAGGGGCGGACAGGGTGGGCAGCCCCAGCATTTT